This TCR beta chain was identified in a study of shared clonotypes between healthy human individuals. The study's findings and limits: Sampling covered nothing but blood. Tissue TCR repertoires likely differ from those found in blood.

Germline assignment: CDR1 GTSNPN and CDR2 SVGIG (reference sequence). V was trimmed by 2 bases and J by 8 bases, leaving 9 bases between them. This CDR3 comprises 11 residues. This clone was seen more than once but under ten times. What it recognizes is unknown. TCRdb's copy holds only in-frame clones and misses some; the assay was immunoSEQ multiplex PCR. The sample lists 490,000 or so clones, 79% occurring once. The chain links TRBV30 to TRBJ1-2, with a weak D call TRBD1 (5 bases). The origin of this receptor is a woman in her 40s in good health. Some clones in this sample may be carry-over from other donors' samples. The sequencing sample was made of PBMCs. The DNA of the CDR3 is TGTGCCTGGAGTACCAGGGTCGGCTACACCTTC. Translation gives CAWSTRVGYTF.